This is a list of T cell receptor beta chains from one sample in a study of cytomegalovirus exposure and HLA in healthy donors. The data were produced by immunoSEQ multiplex PCR, yet TCRdb's version contains in-frame clones alone and is incomplete. This table holds roughly 200,000 clones, around 80% found once. Sequencing was done on a sample of PBMCs. These receptors all come from a woman aged 25-40 years in good health and CMV-seropositive. CDR3s include the opening cysteine and the closing phenylalanine or tryptophan. A D gene is named only where the DNA matches it firmly. Clone sizes are given selectively: once, few, many, or a class where the clone is expanded.

v_call	d_call	j_call	clone_size	cdr3_aa	cdr3_nt
TRBV6-5	TRBD1	TRBJ2-7	.	CASIKPGGDGEQYF	TGTGCCAGCATAAAGCCAGGGGGTGATGGAGAGCAGTACTTC
TRBV4-2	.	TRBJ1-3	.	CASSQGRGDSGNTIYF	TGTGCCAGCAGCCAAGGGAGGGGAGACTCTGGAAACACCATATATTTT
TRBV7-9	.	TRBJ1-2	.	CASSLDYLHGYTF	TGTGCCAGCAGCCTCGACTACTTGCATGGCTACACCTTC
TRBV19	.	TRBJ1-2	.	CASIAQGRGNYGYTF	TGTGCCAGTATCGCCCAGGGCAGGGGAAACTATGGCTACACCTTC
TRBV11-2	.	TRBJ2-7	.	CASSLGKGLFHTYEQYF	TGTGCCAGCAGCTTAGGGAAAGGACTATTCCATACCTACGAGCAGTACTTC
TRBV7-2	TRBD1	TRBJ1-1	few	CASSLLAHRGEAFF	TGTGCCAGCAGCTTATTGGCCCACAGGGGGGAAGCTTTCTTT
TRBV4-1	.	TRBJ1-2	.	CASSQAGVVDYGYTF	TGCGCCAGCAGCCAAGCCGGGGTGGTTGACTATGGCTACACCTTC
TRBV4-1	.	TRBJ2-2	few	CASSPGNRGTGELFF	TGCGCCAGCAGCCCGGGGAACCGGGGCACCGGGGAGCTGTTTTTT
TRBV5-6	TRBD2	TRBJ2-7	.	CASSLATSFYEQYF	TGTGCCAGCAGCTTGGCGACTAGCTTCTACGAGCAGTACTTC
TRBV4-3	.	TRBJ1-2	.	CASSQDRQINYGYTF	TGCGCCAGCAGCCAAGATCGACAGATTAACTATGGCTACACCTTC
TRBV7-9	TRBD1	TRBJ1-4	few	CASSPRQGPGGANEKLFF	TGTGCCAGCAGCCCTCGACAGGGACCAGGGGGAGCTAATGAAAAACTGTTTTTT
TRBV5-6	.	TRBJ2-5	.	CASSLASQETQYF	TGTGCCAGCAGCTTGGCCAGCCAAGAGACCCAGTACTTC
TRBV6-1	TRBD1	TRBJ2-1	.	CASSETGGLSYNEQFF	TGTGCCAGCAGTGAGACAGGGGGCCTATCCTACAATGAGCAGTTCTTC
TRBV10-3	.	TRBJ2-3	.	CAISERSTDTQYF	TGTGCCATCAGTGAGCGGTCCACAGATACGCAGTATTTT
TRBV4-1	.	TRBJ1-4	.	CASSPPEGHEKLFF	TGCGCCAGCAGCCCCCCCGAGGGCCATGAAAAACTGTTTTTT
TRBV5-6	.	TRBJ1-1	once	CASSLGGGIEAFF	TGTGCCAGCAGCTTGGGAGGGGGAATTGAAGCTTTCTTT
TRBV9	TRBD1	TRBJ1-1	few	CASSPRQGMTEAFF	TGTGCCAGCAGCCCACGACAGGGGATGACTGAAGCTTTCTTT